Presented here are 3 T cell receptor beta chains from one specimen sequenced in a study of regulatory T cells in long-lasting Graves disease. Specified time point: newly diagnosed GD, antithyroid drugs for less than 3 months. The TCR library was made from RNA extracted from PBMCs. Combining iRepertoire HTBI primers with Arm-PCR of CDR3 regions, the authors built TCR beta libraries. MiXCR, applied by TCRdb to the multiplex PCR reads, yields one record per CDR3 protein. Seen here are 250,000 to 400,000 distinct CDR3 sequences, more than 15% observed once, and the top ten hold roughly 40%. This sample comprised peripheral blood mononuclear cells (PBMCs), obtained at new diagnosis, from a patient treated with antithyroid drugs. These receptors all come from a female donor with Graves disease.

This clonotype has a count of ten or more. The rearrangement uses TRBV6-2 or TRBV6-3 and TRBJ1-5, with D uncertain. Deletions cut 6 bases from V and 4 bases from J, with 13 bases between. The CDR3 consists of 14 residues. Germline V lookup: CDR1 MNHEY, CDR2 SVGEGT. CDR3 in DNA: TGTGCCAGCAGCAGTGGACCGGAAAATCAGCCCCAGCATTTT. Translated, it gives CASSSGPENQPQHF.

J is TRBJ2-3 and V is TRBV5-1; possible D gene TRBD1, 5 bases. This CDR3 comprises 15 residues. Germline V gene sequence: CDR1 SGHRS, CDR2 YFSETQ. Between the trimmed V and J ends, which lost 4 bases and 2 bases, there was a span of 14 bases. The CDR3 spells CASSPIPGPTDTQYF. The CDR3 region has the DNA TGCGCCAGCAGCCCAATACCAGGGCCCACAGATACGCAGTATTTT.

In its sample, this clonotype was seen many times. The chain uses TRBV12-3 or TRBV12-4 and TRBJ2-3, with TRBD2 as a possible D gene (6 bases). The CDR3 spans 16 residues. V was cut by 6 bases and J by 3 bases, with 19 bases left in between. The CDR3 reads CASRTGRAGRTDTQYF. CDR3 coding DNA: TGTGCCAGCAGAACCGGGCGGGCAGGGAGGACAGATACGCAGTATTTT.